This TCR beta chain was identified during a study of T cell responses to AZD1222 COVID-19 vaccine. Data came from immunoSEQ multiplex PCR; TCRdb stores just in-frame clones and leaves some out. The table lists around 90,000 clones, 90% to 95% of them singletons. Study results and limitations: Repertoires were sampled only after the peak T cell response. Among those given AZD1222, only five or six were seropositive at baseline. Spike-specific TCR breadth and depth grew following two AZD1222 doses. Across the whole spike, CD4 TCRs peaked at regions 160-218 and 743-854.

Comments on this clone: Its antigen is currently unknown.

Per germline, CDR1 SGHTA and CDR2 FQGNSA. Unmatched junction bases numbered 8, after V lost 4 bases and J lost 5 bases. The CDR3 is made up of 16 amino acids. The source is an adult in good health. Sequencing was performed on peripheral blood, taken on day 0 of MenACWY control vaccination. This chain joins TRBV7-2 and TRBJ2-5; 12 bases are a match to TRBD2. CDR3 protein: CASSSPSGGAVETQYF. The DNA for the CDR3 is TGTGCCAGCAGCTCCCCTAGCGGGGGGGCCGTGGAGACCCAGTACTTC.